Each of the 13 T cell receptor beta chains below was sequenced from the same sample in a study of cytomegalovirus exposure and HLA in healthy donors. This PCR relied on a set of 60 Vbeta primers and 13 Jbeta primers. Produced via immunoSEQ multiplex PCR; TCRdb's table is partial and in-frame only. The repertoire holds over 130,000 clones, with 82% as singletons. Material: PBMCs. The receptors were sampled from a man in his thirties or forties in good health and CMV-seropositive.

The V gene is TRBV5-1, the J gene TRBJ2-1, with TRBD2 matching 10 bases. Germline CDR1 SGHRS, CDR2 YFSETQ. Losses at the gene ends were 0 bases for V and 8 bases for J; bases not matched to a gene: 8. This CDR3 contains 16 residues. CDR3 nucleotide sequence: TGCGCCAGCAGCTTGGATAGCGGGAGGCCCGGGGATGAGCAGTTCTTC. It yields the protein CASSLDSGRPGDEQFF.

The rearrangement uses TRBV7-9 and TRBJ2-3; TRBD2 matches at 8 bases. Germline CDR1 is SEHNR and CDR2 is FQNEAQ (reference sequence). V lost 1 base, J lost 2 bases, and 5 bases stayed unmatched. The CDR3 runs 16 residues. CDR3 sequence (DNA): TGTGCCAGCAGCTTAGGTGTCGGGGGGGACACAGATACGCAGTATTTT. Its translation: CASSLGVGGDTDTQYF. The complete variable domain, with remaining parts taken from reference TRBV7-9 and TRBJ2-3, reads DTGVSQNPRHKITKRGQNVTFRCDPISEHNRLYWYRQTLGQGPEFLTYFQNEAQLEKSRLLSDRFSAERPKGSFSTLEIQRTEQGDSAMYLCASSLGVGGDTDTQYFGPGTRLTVL.

This clone was counted once. This chain connects TRBV27 to TRBJ2-7; 10 bases align to TRBD1. CDR1 is MNHEY, CDR2 SMNVEV, per germline (reference sequence). Trimming removed 6 bases from V and 5 bases from J; junction bases left unmatched: 4. The CDR3 has 13 residues. CDR3 residues: CASSPTGGDEQYF. The CDR3 region has the DNA TGTGCCAGCAGCCCGACAGGGGGCGACGAGCAGTACTTC.

The genes are TRBV27 and TRBJ1-1; the D gene is possibly TRBD1 (6 bases). Trimming took off 6 bases at V and 3 bases at J, with 11 bases between the two ends. The V gene's germline CDR1 is MNHEY and CDR2 SMNVEV (reference sequence). The CDR3 length is 13 residues. CDR3 sequence: CASRKQGYTEAFF. The CDR3 coding sequence is TGTGCCAGCAGAAAACAGGGATACACTGAAGCTTTCTTT.

V is TRBV7-2 and J is TRBJ2-3, with no clear D. The germline V gene has CDR1 SGHTA and CDR2 FQGNSA. The CDR3 loop spans 14 amino acids. Trimming stripped 1 base from V and 4 bases from J, with 9 bases between. CDR3 region: CASSLGLGPDTQYF. Written as DNA, the CDR3 is TGTGCCAGCAGCTTAGGGCTAGGCCCAGATACGCAGTATTTT.

This clone was found a few times. The chain is built from TRBV7-3 and TRBJ2-2; 7 bases are shared with TRBD1. The V gene end was trimmed by 3 bases and the J gene end by 6 bases; junction bases not matched to a gene: 7. The length of the CDR3 is 15 residues. Looked up from germline, CDR1 is SGHTA and CDR2 is FQGTGA. The CDR3 region has the DNA TGTGCCAGCAGCTTTGGGACAGTAGGCGCCGGGGAGCTGTTTTTT. This translates into CASSFGTVGAGELFF.

The chain recombines TRBV7-2 with TRBJ2-3, with 8 bases lining up with TRBD2. This CDR3 has 16 amino acids. The ends lost 5 bases at V and 5 bases at J; junction bases unmatched: 12. CDR1 is SGHTA, CDR2 FQGNSA, per germline. The CDR3 sequence: CASSHSPGLALDTQYF. The CDR3 DNA reads as TGTGCCAGCAGCCATTCCCCCGGACTAGCACTAGATACGCAGTATTTT.

The chain links TRBV28 to TRBJ1-1; D not certain. The CDR3 covers 15 residues. CDR1 and CDR2 from the germline V gene are MDHEN and SYDVKM. The V end was cut by 3 bases, the J end by 0 bases, with 11 bases between. The CDR3 nucleotides are TGTGCCAGCAGTTTGTTACAGCTAATGAACACTGAAGCTTTCTTT. Protein sequence: CASSLLQLMNTEAFF.

This chain joins TRBV7-2 and TRBJ2-3, with D perhaps matching TRBD1 (6 bases). The CDR3 consists of 14 residues. V lost 7 bases and J lost 4, with 15 bases in between. Germline V gives CDR1 SGHTA, CDR2 FQGNSA. The CDR3 sequence is CASTRTVGADTQYF. As DNA, the CDR3 is TGTGCCAGCACCCGGACAGTGGGTGCAGATACGCAGTATTTT. The whole variable domain, remainder taken from reference TRBV7-2 and TRBJ2-3, is GAGVSQSPSNKVTEKGKDVELRCDPISGHTALYWYRQSLGQGLEFLIYFQGNSAPDKSGLPSDRFSAERTGGSVSTLTIQRTQQEDSAVYLCASTRTVGADTQYFGPGTRLTVL.

The rearrangement joins TRBV28 to TRBJ2-7; maybe TRBD1 (6 bases). Germline V gene data show CDR1 as MDHEN and CDR2 as SYDVKM. The length of the CDR3 is 15 residues. Trimming shortened V by 5 bases and J by 3 bases, and 17 bases separated the two germline ends. CDR3 residues: CASSQTRQDLYEQYF. Here the CDR3 DNA reads TGTGCCAGCAGTCAAACTAGACAGGACCTCTACGAGCAGTACTTC. Complete variable domain (other parts from reference TRBV28 and TRBJ2-7): DVKVTQSSRYLVKRTGEKVFLECVQDMDHENMFWYRQDPGLGLRLIYFSYDVKMKEKGDIPEGYSVSREKKERFSLILESASTNQTSMYLCASSQTRQDLYEQYFGPGTRLTVT.

V usage is TRBV18 and J usage is TRBJ2-1; the match to TRBD1 covers 8 bases. From germline, CDR1 is KGHSH and CDR2 LQKENI. The ends lost 5 bases at V and 8 bases at J; junction bases unmatched: 8. The CDR3 totals 14 residues. The CDR3 is CASSTSDRADEQFF. In nucleotides, the CDR3 is TGTGCCAGCTCAACCTCGGACAGGGCTGATGAGCAGTTCTTC.

The rearrangement uses TRBV5-1 and TRBJ2-1, with D perhaps TRBD1 (6 bases). Trimming removed 4 bases from V and 6 bases from J, with 17 bases in between. Germline CDR1 reads SGHRS; CDR2 reads YFSETQ. CDR3 length equals 15 residues. The CDR3 nucleotides are TGCGCCAGCAGCCCCGTTCCGGGACAAGTCAATGAGCAGTTCTTC. Amino acids: CASSPVPGQVNEQFF.

The chain links TRBV18 to TRBJ1-5, with a tentative D call TRBD1 (5 bases). This CDR3 has 14 residues. Germline V CDR1 and CDR2: KGHSH, LQKENI. Trimming pared 4 bases from V and 7 bases from J, leaving 14 bases between. CDR3: CASSLNRQGQPQHF. The CDR3 DNA is TGTGCCAGCTCACTTAACAGGCAGGGCCAGCCCCAGCATTTT.